The 7 T cell receptor beta chains below come from one sample, sequenced in a study of cytomegalovirus exposure and HLA in healthy donors. PCR amplification relied on 60 Vbeta primers (plus 13 Jbeta primers). The method was immunoSEQ multiplex PCR; TCRdb's version includes in-frame clones alone and lacks a portion of them. The data contain about 43,000 clones, approximately 84% of them seen just once; the ten biggest clones take up around 2.5%. Sequencing used PBMCs. These TCRs come from a man aged 50-60 years in good health and CMV-seronegative.

This clone was observed once. This CDR3 reads CASSLGTWGRGYTEAFF. CDR3 nucleotides: TGTGCCAGCAGCTTAGGGACATGGGGGCGAGGGTACACTGAAGCTTTCTTT. V is TRBV7-8 and J is TRBJ1-1, with a weak D call TRBD1 (6 bases). There are 17 residues in the CDR3. With 1 base removed from V and 3 bases from J, the gap between germline ends came to 18 bases. Germline V gene sequence: CDR1 SGHVS, CDR2 FQNEAQ.

The V call is TRBV27, the J call TRBJ1-1; 7 bases map to TRBD1. Germline V lookup: CDR1 MNHEY, CDR2 SMNVEV (reference sequence). This CDR3 has 13 amino acids. With 6 bases clipped from V and 0 bases from J, the junction kept 1 base outside the gene matches. CDR3 protein: CASRGGLNTEAFF. As DNA, the CDR3 is TGTGCCAGCAGAGGGGGCCTGAACACTGAAGCTTTCTTT.

The V and J genes are TRBV19 and TRBJ1-6, with a weak D call TRBD1 (6 bases). The CDR3 covers 15 residues. The V end lost 2 bases, the J end lost 8 bases, and 13 bases lay between the germline ends. From germline, CDR1 is LNHDA and CDR2 SQIVND (reference sequence). This chain's CDR3 is CASSISGRGYSPLHF. The DNA for the CDR3 is TGTGCCAGTAGTATATCTGGCAGGGGTTATTCACCCCTCCACTTT.

The CDR3 spells CSVSRGNTEAFF. CDR3 coding DNA: TGCAGCGTGTCCAGGGGAAACACTGAAGCTTTCTTT. The rearrangement uses TRBV29-1 and TRBJ1-1; D is possibly TRBD1 (6 bases). The CDR3 totals 12 residues. V lost 6 bases, J lost 2 bases, and 10 bases lay in between. Germline assignment: CDR1 SQVTM and CDR2 ANQGSEA. The whole variable domain, remainder taken from reference TRBV29-1 and TRBJ1-1, is SAVISQKPSRDICQRGTSLTIQCQVDSQVTMMFWYRQQPGQSLTLIATANQGSEATYESGFVIDKFPISRPNLTFSTLTVSNMSPEDSSIYLCSVSRGNTEAFFGQGTRLTVV.

The chain uses TRBV6-5 and TRBJ1-2; the match to TRBD1 covers 7 bases. The V segment lost 0 bases and the J segment 3 bases; nucleotides outside the gene matches: 7. This CDR3 is 16 amino acids long. Germline CDR1 is MNHEY and CDR2 is SVGAGI. Here the CDR3 reads CASSYSIKGAYYGYTF. The CDR3 nucleotides read TGTGCCAGCAGTTACTCGATTAAGGGGGCTTACTATGGCTACACCTTC.

This chain uses TRBV9 with TRBJ2-1, with D perhaps TRBD2 (5 bases). This CDR3 is 14 amino acids long. V lost 3 bases, J lost 8 bases, and 15 bases lay in between. CDR1 is SGDLS and CDR2 is YYNGEE in the germline V gene. The CDR3 DNA sequence: TGTGCCAGCAGCGGAGGAGGAATGCGCGATGAGCAGTTCTTC. It is translated as CASSGGGMRDEQFF.

V gene TRBV6-5 combines with J gene TRBJ2-5; maybe TRBD1 (6 bases). Germline V gene lookup returns CDR1 MNHEY and CDR2 SVGAGI. V was cut by 5 bases and J by 2 bases, with 15 bases left in between. The CDR3 extends over 15 amino acids. In nucleotides, the CDR3 is TGTGCCAGCAGTCCCCGACCCGGGACACAAGAGACCCAGTACTTC. It codes for CASSPRPGTQETQYF.